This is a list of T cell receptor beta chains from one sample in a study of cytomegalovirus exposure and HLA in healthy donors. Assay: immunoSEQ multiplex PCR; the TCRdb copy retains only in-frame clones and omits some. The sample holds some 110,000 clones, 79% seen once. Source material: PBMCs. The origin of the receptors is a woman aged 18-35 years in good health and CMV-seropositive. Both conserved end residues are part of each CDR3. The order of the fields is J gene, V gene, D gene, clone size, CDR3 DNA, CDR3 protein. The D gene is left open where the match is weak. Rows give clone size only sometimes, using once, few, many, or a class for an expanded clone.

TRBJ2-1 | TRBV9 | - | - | TGTGCCAGCAGCGTAGACAGGGCAATGAAGGGTTACAATGAGCAGTTCTTC | CASSVDRAMKGYNEQFF
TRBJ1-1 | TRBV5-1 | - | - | TGCGCCAGCAGCTTTTCCCCGGGGAACACTGAAGCTTTCTTT | CASSFSPGNTEAFF
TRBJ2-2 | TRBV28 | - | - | TGTGCCAGCAGCCGCGTCACCGGGGAGCTGTTTTTT | CASSRVTGELFF
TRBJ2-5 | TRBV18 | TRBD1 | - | TGTGCCAGCTCACCACGGGACAGTCAAGAGACCCAGTACTTC | CASSPRDSQETQYF
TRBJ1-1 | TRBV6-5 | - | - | TGTGCCGGCACCGGCAGGGGGAACACTGAAGCTTTCTTT | CAGTGRGNTEAFF
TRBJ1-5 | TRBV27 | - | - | TGTGCCAGCAGTTCTGGGACACCCCAGGGGAAAAGCAATCAGCCCCAGCATTTT | CASSSGTPQGKSNQPQHF
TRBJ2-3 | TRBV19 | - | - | TGTGCCAGTAGTGGAGGGGAGACAGATACGCAGTATTTT | CASSGGETDTQYF
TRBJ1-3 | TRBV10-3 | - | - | TGTGCCATCAGTGACAGGCATGGAAACACCATATATTTT | CAISDRHGNTIYF
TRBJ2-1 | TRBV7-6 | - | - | TGTGCCAGCAGCTTAGTTGCGGACACTTGGGGCGAGCAGTTCTTC | CASSLVADTWGEQFF
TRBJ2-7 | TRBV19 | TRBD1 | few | TGTGCCAGTAGTCCACGACAGGGGGCGAGGGACGAGCAGTACTTC | CASSPRQGARDEQYF
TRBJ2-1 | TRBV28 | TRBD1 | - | TGTGCCAGCAGTACCCTACAGGGGGCCCCTTACAATGAGCAGTTCTTC | CASSTLQGAPYNEQFF
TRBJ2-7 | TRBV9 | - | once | TGTGCCAGCAGCGTAGACGGGAGCCCCTACGAGCAGTACTTC | CASSVDGSPYEQYF
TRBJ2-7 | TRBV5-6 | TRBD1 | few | TGTGCCAGCAGTGCCGGGACAGGGATCTACGAGCAGTACTTC | CASSAGTGIYEQYF